This T cell receptor beta chain was captured by sequencing in a study of quantifying T cell responses using KT2 cells. At the level of the study: Reverse transcription used primers in the TCR alpha and beta constant regions.

A single-stranded UMI oligo with SP2 sequence was ligated to cDNA 3' ends. First-round PCR used roughly 4 cycles and beta primers RC1.1 and RC1.2 covering TRBC1 and TRBC2. From the second PCR onward, TCR alpha and beta chains were processed separately. TCRdb fed the UMI-ligation and nested PCR reads into MiXCR, producing one record per CDR3 protein. In the table there are about 41,000 distinct CDR3 sequences, 15% to 20% of which are singletons. This clonotype was recorded many times. The antigen is undetermined. The germline V gene encodes CDR1 MNHEY and CDR2 SMNVEV (reference sequence). The J segment lost 1 base and the V segment lost 5 bases, leaving 5 bases of the junction unmatched. The CDR3 sequence is 15 residues long. Findings of the study overall: KT2 sequence counts showed saturation when very many KT2 cells were spiked in.

The sample is PBMC spiked with counted cells of clone KT2. Fixed numbers of PBMC received varying amounts of KT2 cells. The sample was PBMCs spiked with cells of the T cell clone KT2. The V call is TRBV27, the J call TRBJ2-7; 10 bases agree with TRBD2. The TCR sequence derives from a human donor. The CDR3 DNA reads TGTGCCAGCAGTCCGGGACTAGCGACATCCTACGAGCAGTACTTC. This sequence encodes CASSPGLATSYEQYF.